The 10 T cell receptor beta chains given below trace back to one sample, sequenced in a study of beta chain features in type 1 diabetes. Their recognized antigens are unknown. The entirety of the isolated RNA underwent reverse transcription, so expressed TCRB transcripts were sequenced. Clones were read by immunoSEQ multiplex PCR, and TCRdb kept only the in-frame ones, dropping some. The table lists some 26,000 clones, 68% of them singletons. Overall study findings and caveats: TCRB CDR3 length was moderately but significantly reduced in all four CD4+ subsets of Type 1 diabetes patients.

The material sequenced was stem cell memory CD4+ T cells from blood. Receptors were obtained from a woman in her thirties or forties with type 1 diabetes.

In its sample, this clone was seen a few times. CDR3 in amino acids: CASSPGGSYNEQFF. In nucleotides, the CDR3 is TGTGCCAGCAGTCCGGGAGGTTCCTACAATGAGCAGTTCTTC. The rearrangement links TRBV7-2 to TRBJ2-1; 7 bases are shared with TRBD2. CDR3 length equals 14 residues. Germline V lookup: CDR1 SGHTA, CDR2 FQGNSA. Losses at the gene ends were 6 bases for V and 1 base for J; bases not matched to a gene: 3.

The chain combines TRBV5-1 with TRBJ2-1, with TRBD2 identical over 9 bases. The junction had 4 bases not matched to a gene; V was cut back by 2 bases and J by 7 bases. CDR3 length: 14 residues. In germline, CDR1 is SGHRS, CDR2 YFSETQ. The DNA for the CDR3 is TGCGCCAGCAGCTTAAGACTAGCGGAGAATGAGCAGTTCTTC. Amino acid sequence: CASSLRLAENEQFF.

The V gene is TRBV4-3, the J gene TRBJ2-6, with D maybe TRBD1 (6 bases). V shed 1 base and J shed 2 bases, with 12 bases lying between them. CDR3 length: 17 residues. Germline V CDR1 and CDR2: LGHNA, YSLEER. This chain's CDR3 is CASSQGTGTTGANVLTF. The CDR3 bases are TGCGCCAGCAGCCAAGGGACCGGGACAACTGGGGCCAACGTCCTGACTTTC.

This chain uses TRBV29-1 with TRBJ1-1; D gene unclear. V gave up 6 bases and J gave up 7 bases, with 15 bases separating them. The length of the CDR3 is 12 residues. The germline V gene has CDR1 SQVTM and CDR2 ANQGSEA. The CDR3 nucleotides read TGCAGCGTGGACCACGGGCGGGTTGAAGCTTTCTTT. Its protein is CSVDHGRVEAFF. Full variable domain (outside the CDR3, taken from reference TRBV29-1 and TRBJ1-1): SAVISQKPSRDICQRGTSLTIQCQVDSQVTMMFWYRQQPGQSLTLIATANQGSEATYESGFVIDKFPISRPNLTFSTLTVSNMSPEDSSIYLCSVDHGRVEAFFGQGTRLTVV.

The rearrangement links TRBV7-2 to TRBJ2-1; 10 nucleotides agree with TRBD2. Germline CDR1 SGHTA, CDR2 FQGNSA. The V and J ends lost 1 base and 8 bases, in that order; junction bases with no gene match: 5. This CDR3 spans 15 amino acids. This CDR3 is CASSLGSGGAYEQFF. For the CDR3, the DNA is TGTGCCAGCAGCTTAGGGAGCGGGGGGGCCTATGAGCAGTTCTTC.

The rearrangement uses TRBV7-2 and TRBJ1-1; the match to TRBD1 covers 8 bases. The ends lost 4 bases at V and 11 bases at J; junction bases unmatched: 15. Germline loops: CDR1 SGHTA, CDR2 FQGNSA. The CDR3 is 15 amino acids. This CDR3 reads CASSSSGGYGLNAFF. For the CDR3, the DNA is TGTGCCAGCAGCTCCTCAGGGGGCTACGGACTGAATGCTTTCTTT.

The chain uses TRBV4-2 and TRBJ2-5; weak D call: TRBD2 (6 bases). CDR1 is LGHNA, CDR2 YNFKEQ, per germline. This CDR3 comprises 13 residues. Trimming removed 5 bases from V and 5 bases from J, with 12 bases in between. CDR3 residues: CASSLAGRETQYF. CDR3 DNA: TGTGCCAGCAGCTTGGCAGGGAGGGAGACCCAGTACTTC.

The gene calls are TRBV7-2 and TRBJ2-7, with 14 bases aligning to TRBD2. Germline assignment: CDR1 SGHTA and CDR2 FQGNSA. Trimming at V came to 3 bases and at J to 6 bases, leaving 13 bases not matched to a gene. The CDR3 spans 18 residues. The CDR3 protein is CASSLLMGLAGVLGEQYF. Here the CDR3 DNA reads TGTGCCAGCAGCTTGTTAATGGGACTAGCGGGAGTTCTGGGCGAGCAGTACTTC.

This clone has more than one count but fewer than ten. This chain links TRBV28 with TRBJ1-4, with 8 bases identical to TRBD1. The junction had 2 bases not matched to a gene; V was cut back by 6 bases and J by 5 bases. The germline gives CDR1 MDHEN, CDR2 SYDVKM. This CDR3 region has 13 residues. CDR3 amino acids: CASSRDRNEKLFF. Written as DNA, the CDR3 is TGTGCCAGCAGCAGGGACAGGAATGAAAAACTGTTTTTT.

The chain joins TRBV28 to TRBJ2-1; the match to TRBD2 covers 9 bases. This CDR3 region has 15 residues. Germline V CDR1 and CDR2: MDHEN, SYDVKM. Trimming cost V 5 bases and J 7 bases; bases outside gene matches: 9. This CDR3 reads CASSPIAGVMNEQFF. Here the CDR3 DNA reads TGTGCCAGCAGTCCTATAGCGGGAGTCATGAATGAGCAGTTCTTC.